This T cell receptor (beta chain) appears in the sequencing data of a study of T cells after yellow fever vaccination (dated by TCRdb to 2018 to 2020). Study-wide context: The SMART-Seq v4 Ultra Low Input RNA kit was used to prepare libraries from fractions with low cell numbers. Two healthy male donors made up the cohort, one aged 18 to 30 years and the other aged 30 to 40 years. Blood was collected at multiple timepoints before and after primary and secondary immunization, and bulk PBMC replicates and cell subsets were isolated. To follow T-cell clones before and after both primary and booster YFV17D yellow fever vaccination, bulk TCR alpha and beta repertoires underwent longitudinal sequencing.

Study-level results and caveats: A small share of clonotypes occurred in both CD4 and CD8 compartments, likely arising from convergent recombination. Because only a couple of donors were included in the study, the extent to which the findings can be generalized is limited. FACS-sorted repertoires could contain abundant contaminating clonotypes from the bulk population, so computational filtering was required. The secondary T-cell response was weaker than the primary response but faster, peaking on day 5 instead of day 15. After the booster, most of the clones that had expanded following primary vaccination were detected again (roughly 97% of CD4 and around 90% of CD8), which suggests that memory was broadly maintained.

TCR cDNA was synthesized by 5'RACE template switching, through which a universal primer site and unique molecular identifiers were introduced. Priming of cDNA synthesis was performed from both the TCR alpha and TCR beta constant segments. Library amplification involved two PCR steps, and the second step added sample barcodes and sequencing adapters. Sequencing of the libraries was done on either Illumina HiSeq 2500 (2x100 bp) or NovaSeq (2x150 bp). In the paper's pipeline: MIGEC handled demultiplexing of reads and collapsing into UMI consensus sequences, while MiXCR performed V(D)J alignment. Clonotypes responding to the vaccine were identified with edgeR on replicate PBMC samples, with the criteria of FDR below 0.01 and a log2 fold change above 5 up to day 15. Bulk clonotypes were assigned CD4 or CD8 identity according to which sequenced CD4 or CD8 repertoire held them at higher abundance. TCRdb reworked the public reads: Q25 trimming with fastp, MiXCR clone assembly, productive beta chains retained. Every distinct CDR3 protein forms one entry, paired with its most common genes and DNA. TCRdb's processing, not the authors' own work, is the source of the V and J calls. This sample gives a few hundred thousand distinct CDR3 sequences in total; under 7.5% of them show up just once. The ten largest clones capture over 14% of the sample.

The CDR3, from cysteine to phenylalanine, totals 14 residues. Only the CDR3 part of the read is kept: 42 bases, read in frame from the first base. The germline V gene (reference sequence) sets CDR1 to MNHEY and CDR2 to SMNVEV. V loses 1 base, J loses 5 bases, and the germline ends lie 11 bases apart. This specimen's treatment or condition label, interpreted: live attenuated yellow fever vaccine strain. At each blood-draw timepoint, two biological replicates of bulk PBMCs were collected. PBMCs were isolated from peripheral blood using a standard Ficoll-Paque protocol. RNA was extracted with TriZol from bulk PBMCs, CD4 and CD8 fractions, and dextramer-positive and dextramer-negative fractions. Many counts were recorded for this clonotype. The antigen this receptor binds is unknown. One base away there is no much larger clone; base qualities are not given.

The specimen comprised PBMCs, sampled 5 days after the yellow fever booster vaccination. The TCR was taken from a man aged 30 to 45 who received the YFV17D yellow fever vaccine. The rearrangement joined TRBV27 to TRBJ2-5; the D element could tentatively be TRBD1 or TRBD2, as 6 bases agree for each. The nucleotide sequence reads TGTGCCAGCAGTTTATGGGGGGCAGAGGAGACCCAGTACTTC. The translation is CASSLWGAEETQYF.